This T cell receptor beta chain was recovered during a study of T cell responses to AZD1222 COVID-19 vaccine. TCRdb keeps only in-frame clones here, not all; method: immunoSEQ multiplex PCR. The sample holds under 170,000 clones, around 90% seen once. General study points: Repertoire collection took place solely once the T cell response had peaked. Mostly white British, mostly female donors; authors suggested clonal diversity may be underestimated. Elevations in Spike-specific TCR breadth and depth followed administration of two AZD1222 doses.

Worth noting for this clone: Its antigen remains unknown.

The CDR3 loop spans 14 amino acids. Looked up from germline, CDR1 is LNHDA and CDR2 is SQIVND (reference sequence). Trimming removed 5 bases from V and 7 bases from J, with 17 bases in between. Second doses at about 4 or about 12 weeks were pooled. This clonotype originated in an adult who received the AZD1222 COVID-19 vaccine. The chain joins TRBV19 to TRBJ1-1; D ambiguous. The sequences come from peripheral blood, collected 28 days after the second AZD1222 dose. The CDR3 is CASSVALTIDEAFF. CDR3 nucleotide sequence: TGTGCCAGTAGTGTAGCCCTTACTATAGATGAAGCTTTCTTT.